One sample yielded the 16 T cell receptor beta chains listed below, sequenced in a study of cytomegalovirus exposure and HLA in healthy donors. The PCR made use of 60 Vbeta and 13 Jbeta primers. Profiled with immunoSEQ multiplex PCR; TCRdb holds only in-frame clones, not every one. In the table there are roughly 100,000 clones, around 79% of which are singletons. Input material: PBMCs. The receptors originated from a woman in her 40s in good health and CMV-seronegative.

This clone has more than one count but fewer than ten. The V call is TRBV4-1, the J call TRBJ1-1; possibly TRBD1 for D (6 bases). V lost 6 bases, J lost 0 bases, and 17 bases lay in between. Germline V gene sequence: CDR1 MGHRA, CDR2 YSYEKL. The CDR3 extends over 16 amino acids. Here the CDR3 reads CASRARGGDVNTEAFF. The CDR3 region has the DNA TGCGCCAGCAGAGCCCGAGGGGGGGACGTGAACACTGAAGCTTTCTTT.

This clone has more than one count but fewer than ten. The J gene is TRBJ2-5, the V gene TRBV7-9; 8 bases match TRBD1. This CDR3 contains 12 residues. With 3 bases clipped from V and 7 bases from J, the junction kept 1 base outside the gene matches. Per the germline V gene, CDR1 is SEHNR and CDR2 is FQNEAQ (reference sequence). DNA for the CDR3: TGTGCCAGCAGCTTCAGGGGGCTGACCCAGTACTTC. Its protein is CASSFRGLTQYF. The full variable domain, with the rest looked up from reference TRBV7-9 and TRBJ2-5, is DTGVSQNPRHKITKRGQNVTFRCDPISEHNRLYWYRQTLGQGPEFLTYFQNEAQLEKSRLLSDRFSAERPKGSFSTLEIQRTEQGDSAMYLCASSFRGLTQYFGPGTRLLVL.

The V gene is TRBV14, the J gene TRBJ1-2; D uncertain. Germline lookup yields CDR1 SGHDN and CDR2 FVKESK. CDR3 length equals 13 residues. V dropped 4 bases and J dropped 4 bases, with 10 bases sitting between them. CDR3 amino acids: CASSREESYGYTF. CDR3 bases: TGTGCCAGCAGCCGGGAGGAAAGCTATGGCTACACCTTC.

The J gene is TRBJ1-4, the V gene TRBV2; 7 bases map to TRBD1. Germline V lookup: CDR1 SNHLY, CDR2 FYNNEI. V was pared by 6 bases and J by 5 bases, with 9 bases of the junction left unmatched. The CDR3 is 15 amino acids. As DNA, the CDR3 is TGTGCCAGCAGACCAGACAGGGCCGGGAATGAAAAACTGTTTTTT. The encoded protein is CASRPDRAGNEKLFF.

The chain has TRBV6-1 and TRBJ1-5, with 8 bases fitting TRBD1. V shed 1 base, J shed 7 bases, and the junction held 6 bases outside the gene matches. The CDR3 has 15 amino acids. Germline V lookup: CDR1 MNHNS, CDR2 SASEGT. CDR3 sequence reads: CASSEEGQGRQPQHF. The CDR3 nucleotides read TGTGCCAGCAGTGAAGAAGGACAGGGCAGACAGCCCCAGCATTTT.

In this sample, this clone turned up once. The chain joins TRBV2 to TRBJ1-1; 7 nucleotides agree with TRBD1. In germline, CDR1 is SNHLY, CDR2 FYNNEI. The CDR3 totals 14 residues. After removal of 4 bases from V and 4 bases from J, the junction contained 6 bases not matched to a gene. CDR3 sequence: CASSGQGMSTEAFF. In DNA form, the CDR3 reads TGTGCCAGCAGTGGACAGGGCATGAGCACTGAAGCTTTCTTT.

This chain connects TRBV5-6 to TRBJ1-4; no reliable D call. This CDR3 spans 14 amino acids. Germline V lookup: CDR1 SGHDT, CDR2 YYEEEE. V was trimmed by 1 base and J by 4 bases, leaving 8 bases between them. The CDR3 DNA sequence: TGTGCCAGCAGCTTGCGGGAGGATAATGAAAAACTGTTTTTT. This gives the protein CASSLREDNEKLFF.

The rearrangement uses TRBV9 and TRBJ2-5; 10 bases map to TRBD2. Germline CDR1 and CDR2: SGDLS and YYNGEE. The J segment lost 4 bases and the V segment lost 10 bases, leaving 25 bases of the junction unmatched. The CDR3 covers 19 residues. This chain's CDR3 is CARGGMRVVRAGGLETQYF. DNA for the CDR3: TGTGCCCGCGGGGGGATGAGGGTAGTCCGAGCGGGGGGGCTAGAGACCCAGTACTTC.

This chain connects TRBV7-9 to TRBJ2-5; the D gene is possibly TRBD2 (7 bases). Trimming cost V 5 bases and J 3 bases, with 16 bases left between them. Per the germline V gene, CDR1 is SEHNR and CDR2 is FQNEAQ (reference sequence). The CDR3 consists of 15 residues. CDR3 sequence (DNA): TGTGCCAGCAGCCAGTGGGGGGGGCGAGAAGAGACCCAGTACTTC. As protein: CASSQWGGREETQYF.

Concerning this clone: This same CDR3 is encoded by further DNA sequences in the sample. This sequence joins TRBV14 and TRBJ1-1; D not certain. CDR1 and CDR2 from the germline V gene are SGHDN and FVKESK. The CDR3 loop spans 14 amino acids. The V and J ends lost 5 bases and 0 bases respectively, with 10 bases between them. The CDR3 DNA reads TGTGCCAGCAGCTTAGCGGGGATGAACACTGAAGCTTTCTTT. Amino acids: CASSLAGMNTEAFF.

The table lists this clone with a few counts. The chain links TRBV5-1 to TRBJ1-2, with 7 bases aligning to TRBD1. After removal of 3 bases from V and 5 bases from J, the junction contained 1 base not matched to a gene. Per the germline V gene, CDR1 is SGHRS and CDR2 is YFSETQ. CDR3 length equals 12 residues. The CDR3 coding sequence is TGCGCCAGCAGCTGGGGACAGTATGGCTACACCTTC. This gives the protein CASSWGQYGYTF.

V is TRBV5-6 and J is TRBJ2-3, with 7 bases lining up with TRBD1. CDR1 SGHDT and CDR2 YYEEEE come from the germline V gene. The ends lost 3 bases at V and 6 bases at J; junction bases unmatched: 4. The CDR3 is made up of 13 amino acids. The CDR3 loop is CASSWKTGDTQYF. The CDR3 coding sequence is TGTGCCAGCAGCTGGAAGACAGGGGATACGCAGTATTTT.

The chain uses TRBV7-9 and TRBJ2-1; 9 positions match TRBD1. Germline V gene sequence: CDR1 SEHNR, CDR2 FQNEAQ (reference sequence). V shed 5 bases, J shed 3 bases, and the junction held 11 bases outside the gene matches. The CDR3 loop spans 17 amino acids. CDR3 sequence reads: CASSEYRTGAFYNEQFF. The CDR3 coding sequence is TGTGCCAGCAGCGAATACCGGACAGGGGCTTTCTACAATGAGCAGTTCTTC.

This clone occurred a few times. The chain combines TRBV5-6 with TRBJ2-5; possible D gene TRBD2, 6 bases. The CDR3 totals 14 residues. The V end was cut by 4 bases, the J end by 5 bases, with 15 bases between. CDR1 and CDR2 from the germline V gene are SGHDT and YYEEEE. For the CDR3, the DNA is TGTGCCAGCAGCCTCCGGGACTTGCGGGAGACCCAGTACTTC. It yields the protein CASSLRDLRETQYF.

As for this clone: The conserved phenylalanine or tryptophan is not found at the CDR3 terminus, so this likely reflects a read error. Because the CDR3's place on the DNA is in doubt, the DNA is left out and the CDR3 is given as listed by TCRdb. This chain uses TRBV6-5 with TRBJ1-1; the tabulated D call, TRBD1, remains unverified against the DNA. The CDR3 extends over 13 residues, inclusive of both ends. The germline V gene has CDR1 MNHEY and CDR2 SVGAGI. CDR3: CASRTTGNTEALV.

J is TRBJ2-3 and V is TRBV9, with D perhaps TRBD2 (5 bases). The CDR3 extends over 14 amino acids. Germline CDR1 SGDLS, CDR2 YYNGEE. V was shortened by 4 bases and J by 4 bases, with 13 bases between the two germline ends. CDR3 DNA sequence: TGTGCCAGCAGCCCAGGCAGCGGCCCAGATACGCAGTATTTT. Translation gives CASSPGSGPDTQYF.